This entry concerns a single TCR beta chain. With V trimmed by 0 bases and J by 6 bases, 11 bases remained unmatched. Looked up from germline, CDR1 is LNHDA and CDR2 is SQIVND (reference sequence). CDR3 length: 17 amino acids. Each participant's cohort was designated according to participant-reported clinical history. These data originate in a study of blood T cell repertoires in COVID-19. Study-level background: The analysed material was cDNA or gDNA that came from T cells, B-cell-depleted T cells, or PBMCs.

Per the study methods: Cell counts per sample came from amplifying reference gene primers. Profiled with immunoSEQ multiplex PCR; TCRdb holds only in-frame clones, not every one. That table gives V, J and clone size, and the DNA gave D and trimming. The sample lists hundreds of thousands of clones, roughly nine tenths seen once, with 1.1% in the top ten. V is TRBV19 and J is TRBJ2-1; 7 bases are a match to TRBD2. Sample: PBMCs or T cells enriched from blood (not recorded which). This receptor was identified in a man aged 25 to 40 who had recovered from COVID-19. The CDR3 sequence: CASSIDGGGTPLNEQFF. Here the CDR3 DNA reads TGTGCCAGTAGTATAGATGGGGGAGGGACCCCTCTCAATGAGCAGTTCTTC.